This paragraph reports one T cell receptor beta chain. Which antigen it targets is not known. Base qualities are not provided; no much larger clone lies one nucleotide away. The CDR3 numbers 13 residues from cysteine through phenylalanine. Just CDR3 DNA is preserved here, 39 bases in frame from base 1. V lost 6 bases and J lost 9 bases, and the count of bases not matched to a germline gene is 13. As encoded in the germline V gene, CDR1 is SQVTM while CDR2 is ANQGSEA. TCR CDR3 regions were amplified from genomic DNA by multiplex PCR using the deep immunoSEQ assay. Extracted genomic DNA from each cell subset was spread evenly across all wells of several immunoSEQ 96-well plates, with each plate serving as a replicate. For sorted subsets, each replicate PCR was loaded with 200 to 250 ng genomic DNA, equivalent to about 30,000 T cell genomes. Purified libraries were measured with a Qubit 3.0 fluorometer, size-checked on a Bioanalyzer 2100, and measured again with the KAPA Library Quantification kit. A separate single-read 150-cycle Illumina NextSeq 550 flow cell was used to sequence each immunoSEQ 96-well plate. From the authors' description of their analysis: Because only junctional sequences without quality scores were contained in the immunoSEQ output, filtering matching that applied to full-length reads could not be performed. Sequences were annotated with PyIR, a Python wrapper for IgBLAST v1.9, and V/J genes and CDR3 were assigned using IMGT germline references. Reads were filtered out if the reads had weak V/J assignments (E-value above 1e-6), no CDR3, stop codons, out-of-frame junctions, or ambiguous translated residues. A V3J clonotype was defined by an identical inferred V gene, J gene, and CDR3 amino acid sequence. The percentage overlap between two repertoires was calculated by dividing the number of shared unique clonotypes by the size of the smaller repertoire. RTK rarefaction, the Chao1 estimator, and Recon v2.1 estimates of unobserved clonotypes were used to assess repertoire richness. OLGA was used to compute generation probabilities for all TCRbeta clonotypes that the gDNA method yielded from a handful of donors. In its TCRdb copy, this immuneACCESS table keeps in-frame sequences only and misses some clones. Where compared with another copy, unresolved V genes explain less than half of these, and the others have no known cause. V, J and clone size are those of that table, while D and trimming were read from the DNA. For this sample the table gives 2 million to 3 million clones, of which over 85% were detected only once. The ten largest clones represent around 0.37% of the sample.

The entry originates in a study of shared clonotypes between healthy human individuals (dated by TCRdb to 2020 to 2022). Looking at the study overall: Three men and two women, aged 18 to 49 years, made up the cohort. For each donor, CD4 naive and CD4 memory were each given three plates, CD8 naive was given two plates, and CD8 memory was given one plate. The study deeply sequenced blood TCR repertoires of about 5 healthy adults to estimate repertoire size and the extent of clonotype sharing between individuals. Libraries were prepared and TCR repertoires were sequenced by different laboratories using diverse techniques, in order to increase sequencing depth and limit assay-specific biases. Between about 0.94 and 8.9 billion PBMCs per donor were obtained by leukapheresis. Summary of the overall study and its limitations: Compared with non-shared clonotypes, clonotypes shared by all four sorted-subset donors had higher generation probabilities. Sampling was restricted to blood, and TCR repertoires in tissue are likely to differ from TCR repertoires in blood. Naive subsets generally had larger estimated clonotype richness than memory subsets did. Pairwise subsampling indicated that sequencing depth was expected to affect the degree of clonotype sharing among donors. Approximately 5% of naive CD4, roughly 3.5% of naive CD8, about 2.1% of memory CD4, and about 0.4% of memory CD8 clonotypes were shared across several donors. The genetic and exposure-history diversity represented was limited by the small number of donors. Even with the large sequencing depth, rarefaction of the sorted-subset datasets indicated that sequencing was incomplete.

Donors were healthy HIV-negative adults with no recently reported acute infections or vaccinations. All donors were Caucasian adults living in Nashville, Tennessee, USA. CD4+ T cells were enriched by magnetic negative selection, after which naive cells were positively selected on CD45RA and the negative fraction was taken as the memory subset. Blood was obtained by leukapheresis, after which PBMCs were separated by Ficoll-Histopaque density gradient centrifugation and cryopreserved in liquid nitrogen vapor phase. Purity and quantity of every magnetically sorted T cell population were checked by analytical flow cytometry. From each sorted fraction, genomic DNA was isolated and quantified by UV absorbance on a Nanodrop 2000c.

This TCR came from a man aged 18 to 29 in good health. Some clones in this sample may be carry-over from other donors' samples. The source material was naive CD4+ T cells from PBMCs. In the paper's terms, the cell subset or site label means: CD45RA+ positively selected. The chain was built from TRBV29-1 and TRBJ2-7, with TRBD1 identical over 8 junction bases. Read as DNA, the sequence is TGCAGCGTGGGGGCCGGGACAGGCTTCGGGCAGTACTTC. This sequence encodes CSVGAGTGFGQYF.